The 24 T cell receptor beta chains below all came from one sample that was sequenced in a study of T-cell memory formation after mild COVID-19. TCRdb reprocessed the 5' RACE reads with MiXCR, giving one entry per CDR3 protein. Here the sample spans around 250,000 distinct CDR3 sequences, approximately 15% being singletons. Sequenced sample: PBMCs or a T cell subset sorted from them (not recorded which). The source of these receptors is a man between 18 and 35 years old who had mild COVID-19 (a few samples of this study predate the infection). Cell type and time point are not known.

This clonotype was seen repeatedly, ten times or more. The chain combines TRBV7-9 with TRBJ2-1; D might be TRBD1 or TRBD2, each matching 6 bases. CDR1 and CDR2 (germline): SEHNR, FQNEAQ (reference sequence). V was cut by 4 bases and J by 0 bases, with 10 bases left in between. CDR3 length: 15 amino acids. CDR3 nucleotides: TGTGCCAGCAGCTCGGGGGCCAGCTCCTACAATGAGCAGTTCTTC. It yields the protein CASSSGASSYNEQFF.

This clonotype has a count of ten or more. The chain is built from TRBV5-1 and TRBJ2-1, with TRBD2 matching over 8 bases. Per the germline V gene, CDR1 is SGHRS and CDR2 is YFSETQ. V trimming: 0 bases; J trimming: 6 bases; junction bases outside the gene matches: 2. The CDR3 spans 14 residues. The CDR3, as DNA: TGCGCCAGCAGCTTGGGCGGGGGGTCCAATGAGCAGTTCTTC. This sequence encodes CASSLGGGSNEQFF. The complete variable domain, with remaining parts taken from reference TRBV5-1 and TRBJ2-1, reads KAGVTQTPRYLIKTRGQQVTLSCSPISGHRSVSWYQQTPGQGLQFLFEYFSETQRNKGNFPGRFSGRQFSNSRSEMNVSTLELGDSALYLCASSLGGGSNEQFFGPGTRLTVL.

This clonotype was observed a few times. The chain has TRBV6-2 or TRBV6-3 and TRBJ1-5; D perhaps matches TRBD1 (5 bases). The CDR3 runs 12 residues. Germline V gene data show CDR1 as MNHEY and CDR2 as SVGEGT. V was trimmed by 5 bases and J by 10 bases, leaving 12 bases between them. CDR3 in amino acids: CASSNRGTPQHF. As DNA, the CDR3 is TGTGCCAGCAGTAACCGGGGGACCCCCCAGCATTTT.

This clonotype appeared a few times. This chain links TRBV25-1 with TRBJ1-3; D is ambiguous. Germline-derived CDR1 and CDR2 are MGHDK and SYGVNS. V was clipped by 8 bases and J by 1 base, with 12 bases between them. This CDR3 is built from 14 residues. The CDR3: CASDDGGSGNTIYF. The CDR3, as DNA: TGTGCCAGCGATGACGGAGGGTCTGGAAACACCATATATTTT.

This clonotype turned up a few times. This chain uses TRBV7-9 with TRBJ1-1, with 7 bases identical to TRBD1. Trimming removed 5 bases from V and 5 bases from J; junction bases left unmatched: 5. The CDR3 consists of 13 residues. Germline assignment: CDR1 SEHNR and CDR2 FQNEAQ (reference sequence). CDR3 in DNA: TGTGCCAGCAGCGACAGGGTTCGGACTGAAGCTTTCTTT. Its translation is CASSDRVRTEAFF.

The gene calls are TRBV2 and TRBJ1-4; 8 bases agree with TRBD1. There are 14 residues in the CDR3. V shed 8 bases and J 8 bases; nucleotides not matched to a gene: 10. Germline V gene data show CDR1 as SNHLY and CDR2 as FYNNEI. Here the CDR3 DNA reads TGTGCCAGCGGCGCAGGGGGCGGAGACGAAAAACTGTTTTTT. Translating gives CASGAGGGDEKLFF.

This chain joins TRBV7-3 and TRBJ1-1, with 8 bases fitting TRBD1. V lost 4 bases, J lost 1 base, and 2 bases stayed unmatched. The CDR3 has 14 residues. From germline, CDR1 is SGHTA and CDR2 FQGTGA. In nucleotides, the CDR3 is TGTGCCAGCAGCTATACAGGGGGGAACACTGAAGCTTTCTTT. This encodes CASSYTGGNTEAFF.

This clonotype was found a few times. The J gene is TRBJ2-7, the V gene TRBV12-3 or TRBV12-4; weak D call: TRBD1 (5 bases). The CDR3 loop spans 14 amino acids. Between the trimmed V and J ends, which lost 5 bases and 1 base, there was a span of 12 bases. The DNA of the CDR3 is TGTGCCAGCAGTATCCTGCAGGGTTCCTACGAGCAGTACTTC. This translates into CASSILQGSYEQYF.

The rearrangement uses TRBV20-1 and TRBJ2-5; no firm D call. The V gene's germline CDR1 is DFQATT and CDR2 SNEGSKA (reference sequence). Trimming stripped 0 bases from V and 1 base from J, with 6 bases between. The CDR3 is 13 residues long. The CDR3 DNA sequence: TGCAGTGCTAGAGATCGGACCCAAGAGACCCAGTACTTC. This encodes CSARDRTQETQYF.

This clonotype appeared a few times. The rearrangement joins TRBV2 to TRBJ2-7, with D perhaps matching TRBD1 (5 bases). Germline CDR1 SNHLY, CDR2 FYNNEI. There are 14 residues in the CDR3. With 2 bases removed from V and 4 bases from J, the gap between germline ends came to 12 bases. The CDR3 reads CASSERTGFYEQYF. CDR3 nucleotide sequence: TGTGCCAGCAGTGAACGAACAGGATTTTACGAGCAGTACTTC.

The sample holds a few counts of this clonotype. CDR3 sequence: CASSQGQGLSYEQYF. In DNA form, the CDR3 reads TGCGCCAGCAGCCAGGGACAGGGACTCTCCTACGAGCAGTACTTC. This sequence joins TRBV4-1 and TRBJ2-7; 9 bases are a match to TRBD1. V lost 3 bases to trimming and J lost 0 bases; unmatched junction nucleotides: 3. Per the germline V gene, CDR1 is MGHRA and CDR2 is YSYEKL. The length of the CDR3 is 15 residues.

This clonotype came up many times. V gene TRBV7-3 combines with J gene TRBJ1-5, with no clear D. CDR1 and CDR2 (germline): SGHTA, FQGTGA. V was shortened by 4 bases and J by 7 bases, with 11 bases between the two germline ends. This CDR3 has 13 amino acids. The CDR3 here is CASSSFPGQPQHF. Here the CDR3 DNA reads TGTGCCAGCAGCTCCTTTCCGGGCCAGCCCCAGCATTTT.

This rearrangement joins TRBV4-2 to TRBJ2-5; 8 nucleotides match TRBD2. Germline values: CDR1 LGHNA, CDR2 YNFKEQ. This CDR3 contains 15 residues. J was trimmed by 0 bases and V by 2 bases; bases with no gene match: 2. The CDR3 protein is CASSQLSGDQETQYF. CDR3 nucleotides: TGTGCCAGCAGCCAACTTAGCGGGGACCAAGAGACCCAGTACTTC.

This chain connects TRBV10-3 to TRBJ2-1, with D perhaps matching TRBD1 (6 bases). Germline CDR1 and CDR2: ENHRY and SYGVKD. Between the trimmed V and J ends, which lost 11 bases and 2 bases, there was a span of 13 bases. This CDR3 is built from 13 residues. Here the CDR3 reads CAAGQWTYNEQFF. CDR3 bases: TGTGCCGCCGGACAGTGGACCTACAATGAGCAGTTCTTC.

This clonotype was picked up many times. The chain has TRBV20-1 and TRBJ2-7; 9 nucleotides line up with TRBD1. The CDR3 sequence is 14 residues long. The V gene's germline CDR1 is DFQATT and CDR2 SNEGSKA (reference sequence). The CDR3 region has the DNA TGCAGCGTTATGCGACAGGGGGTCTCCTACGAGCAGTACTTC. Translation gives CSVMRQGVSYEQYF.

J is TRBJ2-7 and V is TRBV6-5; no clear D. CDR1 is MNHEY, CDR2 SVGAGI, per germline. There are 14 residues in the CDR3. Trimming pared 3 bases from V and 7 bases from J, leaving 16 bases between. The CDR3 nucleotides are TGTGCCAGCAGTTATTTGGCCCCTAGTGTGGAGCAGTACGTC. Residues: CASSYLAPSVEQYV.

The sample holds a few counts of this clonotype. The rearrangement links TRBV5-1 to TRBJ1-1, with D possibly being TRBD1 (5 bases). The ends were cut back, 5 bases at V and 0 bases at J, with 14 bases in the middle. CDR1 is SGHRS, CDR2 YFSETQ, per germline. This CDR3 is 15 amino acids long. The CDR3 sequence: CASRYSGTVNTEAFF. The CDR3 nucleotides are TGCGCCAGCAGGTACTCCGGGACGGTGAACACTGAAGCTTTCTTT.

This chain joins TRBV7-9 and TRBJ1-2; 7 bases fit TRBD1. This CDR3 contains 14 residues. V lost 4 bases, J lost 4 bases, and 6 bases stayed unmatched. The germline gives CDR1 SEHNR, CDR2 FQNEAQ (reference sequence). The CDR3 here is CASSSIQGTYGYTF. The CDR3 nucleotides are TGTGCCAGCAGCTCCATACAGGGGACCTATGGCTACACCTTC. The variable domain in full, with the rest retrieved from reference TRBV7-9 and TRBJ1-2, is DTGVSQNPRHKITKRGQNVTFRCDPISEHNRLYWYRQTLGQGPEFLTYFQNEAQLEKSRLLSDRFSAERPKGSFSTLEIQRTEQGDSAMYLCASSSIQGTYGYTFGSGTRLTVV.

This clonotype was counted a few times. The junction departs from the called germline gene at one end, perhaps through a read error. This chain connects TRBV7-7 to TRBJ2-1, with D perhaps being TRBD1 or TRBD2 (7 bases each). The CDR3 covers 14 residues. CDR1 is SSHAT, CDR2 FNYEAQ, per germline (reference sequence). CDR3 nucleotides: TGTGCTAGCAGCTCGACAGGGAGGGCCAATGAGCAGTTCTTC. Its protein product is CASSSTGRANEQFF.

V gene TRBV6-2 or TRBV6-3 combines with J gene TRBJ2-1; 7 positions agree with TRBD1. Germline V CDR1 and CDR2: MNHEY, SVGEGT. V gave up 11 bases and J gave up 15 bases; unmatched junction bases: 13. The CDR3 is made up of 11 amino acids. CDR3 region: CAHGVGTVLFF. The CDR3 DNA follows: TGTGCCCACGGTGTCGGGACAGTTTTGTTCTTC.

The table lists this clonotype with a few counts. The chain recombines TRBV5-1 with TRBJ2-3; 10 positions match TRBD2. This CDR3 contains 16 residues. The V gene's germline CDR1 is SGHRS and CDR2 YFSETQ. Unmatched junction bases numbered 5, after V lost 3 bases and J lost 1 base. CDR3 coding DNA: TGCGCCAGCAGCTCGGGAGGGACTAGCGGCACAGATACGCAGTATTTT. Protein product: CASSSGGTSGTDTQYF.

The gene calls are TRBV6-2 or TRBV6-3 and TRBJ1-4; D is unclear. The CDR3 is 15 amino acids. Trimming removed 7 bases from V and 8 bases from J, with 20 bases in between. Germline CDR1 reads MNHEY; CDR2 reads SVGEGT. The CDR3, as DNA: TGTGCCAGCAATTCCGCCCGGGCTCGAGGAGAAAAACTGTTTTTT. Its protein is CASNSARARGEKLFF.

V is TRBV4-1 and J is TRBJ2-7, with D possibly TRBD1 on 6 matching bases. Germline assignment: CDR1 MGHRA and CDR2 YSYEKL. The CDR3 spans 16 residues. Between the trimmed V and J ends, which lost 3 bases and 0 bases, there was a span of 15 bases. Here the CDR3 DNA reads TGCGCCAGCAGCCAGGAACCTACAGGGAGCTCCTACGAGCAGTACTTC. It encodes CASSQEPTGSSYEQYF.

This clonotype has at least ten counts. The genes are TRBV29-1 and TRBJ1-5; 12 bases agree with TRBD1. The CDR3 is 13 amino acids. V lost 6 bases to trimming and J lost 5 bases; unmatched junction nucleotides: 2. Looked up from germline, CDR1 is SQVTM and CDR2 is ANQGSEA. The CDR3, as DNA: TGCAGCGTCGGGACAGGGGGCCATCAGCCCCAGCATTTT. Amino acid sequence: CSVGTGGHQPQHF.